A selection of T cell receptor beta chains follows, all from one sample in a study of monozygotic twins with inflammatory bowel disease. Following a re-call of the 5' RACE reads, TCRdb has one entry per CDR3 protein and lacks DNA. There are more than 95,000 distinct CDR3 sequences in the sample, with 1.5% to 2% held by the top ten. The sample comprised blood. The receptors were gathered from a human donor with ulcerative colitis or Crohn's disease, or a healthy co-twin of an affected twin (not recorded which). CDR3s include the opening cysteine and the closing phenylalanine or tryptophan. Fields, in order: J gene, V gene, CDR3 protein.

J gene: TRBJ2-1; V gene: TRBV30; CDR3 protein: CAWSEGLAGVEQFF
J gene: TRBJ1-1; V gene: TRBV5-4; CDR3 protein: CASSFPDRLNTEAFF
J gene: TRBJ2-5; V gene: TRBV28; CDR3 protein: CASSLNRGAWYF
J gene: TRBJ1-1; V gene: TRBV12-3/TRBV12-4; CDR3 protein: CASSLGTQGRGTEAFF
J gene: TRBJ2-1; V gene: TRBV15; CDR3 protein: CATAPVAGRQYNEQFF
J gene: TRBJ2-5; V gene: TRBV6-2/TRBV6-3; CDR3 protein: CASSYWETQYF
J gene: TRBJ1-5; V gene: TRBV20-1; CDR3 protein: CSASPGTEDYSNQPQHF
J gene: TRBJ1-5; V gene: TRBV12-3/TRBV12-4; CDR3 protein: CASSPAGRGPQHF
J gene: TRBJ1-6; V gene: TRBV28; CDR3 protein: CASRDGSYNSPLHF
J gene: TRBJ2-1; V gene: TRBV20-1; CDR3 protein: CSAGQPDRSYNEQFF
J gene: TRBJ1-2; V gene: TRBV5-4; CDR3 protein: CASSLYQDYGYTF
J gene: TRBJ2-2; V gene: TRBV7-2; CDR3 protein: CASSLVVSGGRTGELFF
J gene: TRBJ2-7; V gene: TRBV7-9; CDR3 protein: CASSAPSGSMYEQYF
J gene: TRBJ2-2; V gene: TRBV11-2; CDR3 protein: CASSFSSLHTGELFF
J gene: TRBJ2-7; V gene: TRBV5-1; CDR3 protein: CASSLVQGTYEQYF
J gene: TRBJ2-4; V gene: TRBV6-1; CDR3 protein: CASYSYSGRDIQYF
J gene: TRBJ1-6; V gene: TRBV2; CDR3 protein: CASKVEGAYNSPLHF
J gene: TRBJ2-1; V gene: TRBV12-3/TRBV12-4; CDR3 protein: CASSLSSGGFNNEQFF
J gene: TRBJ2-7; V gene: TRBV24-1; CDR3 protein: CATSAPERPQSEQYF
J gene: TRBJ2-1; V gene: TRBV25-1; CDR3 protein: CASRGQGFRNEQFF
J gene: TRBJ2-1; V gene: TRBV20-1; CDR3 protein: CSAREDVIMDFEQFF
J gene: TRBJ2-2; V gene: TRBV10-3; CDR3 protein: CANKRDKNTGELFF
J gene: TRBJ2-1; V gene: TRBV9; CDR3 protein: CASIVSGYNEQFF
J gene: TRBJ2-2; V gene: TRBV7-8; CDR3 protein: CASSSYTGELFF
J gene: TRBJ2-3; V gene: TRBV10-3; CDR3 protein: CAIRGVDTQYF
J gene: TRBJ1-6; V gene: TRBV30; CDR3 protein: CAWRVGGADNSPLHF
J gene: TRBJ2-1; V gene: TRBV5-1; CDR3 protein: CASSLDSNQYNEQFF
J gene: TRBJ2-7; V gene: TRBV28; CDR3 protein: CASSTGGASLEQYF
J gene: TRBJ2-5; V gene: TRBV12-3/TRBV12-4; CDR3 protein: CASSLQGRGQETQYF
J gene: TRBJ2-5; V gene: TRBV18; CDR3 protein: CASSPPNQETQYF
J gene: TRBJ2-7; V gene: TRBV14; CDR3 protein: CASSQDRPYEQYF
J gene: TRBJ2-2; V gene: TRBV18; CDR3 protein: CASSPQSGTNTGELFF